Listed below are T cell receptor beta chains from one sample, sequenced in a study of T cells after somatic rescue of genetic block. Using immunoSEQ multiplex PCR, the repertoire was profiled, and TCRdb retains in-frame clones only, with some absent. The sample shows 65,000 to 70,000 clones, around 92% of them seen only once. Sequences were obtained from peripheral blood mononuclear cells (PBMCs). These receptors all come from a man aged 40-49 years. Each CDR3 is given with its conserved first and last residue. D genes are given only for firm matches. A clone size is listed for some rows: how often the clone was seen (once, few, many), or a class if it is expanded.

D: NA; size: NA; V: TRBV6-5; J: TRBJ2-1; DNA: TGTGCCAGCAGCTGGCAGGGGGGCAATGAGCAGTTCTTC; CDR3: CASSWQGGNEQFF
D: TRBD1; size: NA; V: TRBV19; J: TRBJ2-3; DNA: TGTGCCAGTAAACCGGGACAGAGGCACACAGATACGCAGTATTTT; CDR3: CASKPGQRHTDTQYF
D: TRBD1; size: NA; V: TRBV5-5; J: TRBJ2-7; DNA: TGTGCCAGCAGCTTCGGGACAGGGGGCTACGAGCAGTACTTC; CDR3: CASSFGTGGYEQYF
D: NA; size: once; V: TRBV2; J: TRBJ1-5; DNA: TGTGCCAGCAGGATCGGGGTGGGTCAGCCCCAGCATTTT; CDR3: CASRIGVGQPQHF
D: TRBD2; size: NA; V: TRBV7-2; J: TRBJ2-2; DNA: TGTGCCAGCAGCTTAGGGACTAGCGTAACCGGGGAGCTGTTTTTT; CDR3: CASSLGTSVTGELFF
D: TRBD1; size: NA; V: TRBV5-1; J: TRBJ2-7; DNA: TGCGCCAGCCGACAGGGGCCCTACGAGCAGTACTTC; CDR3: CASRQGPYEQYF
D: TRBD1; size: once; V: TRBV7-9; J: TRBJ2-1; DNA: TGTGCCAGCAGCCTGTGGGACAGGGGGTTTGAGCAGTTCTTC; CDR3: CASSLWDRGFEQFF
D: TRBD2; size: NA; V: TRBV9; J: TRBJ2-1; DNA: TGTGCCAGCAGCGTAGGTAGCGGGGGCTACAATGAGCAGTTCTTC; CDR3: CASSVGSGGYNEQFF
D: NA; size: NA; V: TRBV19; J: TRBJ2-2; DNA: TGTGCCAGTAGTATAGATTATAGACCTGGTACCGGGGAGCTGTTTTTT; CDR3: CASSIDYRPGTGELFF
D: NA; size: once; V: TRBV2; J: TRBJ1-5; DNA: TGTGCCAGCAGCGGAGACAGGACCAATCAGCCCCAGCATTTT; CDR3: CASSGDRTNQPQHF
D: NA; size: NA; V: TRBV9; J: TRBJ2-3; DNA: TGTGCCAGCAGCGGCGGACTGACAAGCACAGATACGCAGTATTTT; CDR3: CASSGGLTSTDTQYF
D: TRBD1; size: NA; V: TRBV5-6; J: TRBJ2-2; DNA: TGTGCCAGCAGCTCAGGGACAGGGGACGGCGGGGAGCTGTTTTTT; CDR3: CASSSGTGDGGELFF
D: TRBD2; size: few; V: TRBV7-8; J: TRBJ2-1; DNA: TGTGCCAGCAGCAAACCCTCCGGGGTCTCGGGACTAGCGGGAGAGGATGAGCAGTTCTTC; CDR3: CASSKPSGVSGLAGEDEQFF
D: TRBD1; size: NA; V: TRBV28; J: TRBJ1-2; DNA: TGTGCCAGCAGTTCCTATAACCCCGACCAGCCGGCAGACAGGGGTGGCTACACCTTC; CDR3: CASSSYNPDQPADRGGYTF
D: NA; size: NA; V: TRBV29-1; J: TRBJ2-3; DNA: TGCAGCGCCGGGTCTTCAGATACGCAGTATTTT; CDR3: CSAGSSDTQYF
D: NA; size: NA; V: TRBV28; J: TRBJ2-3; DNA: TGTGCCAGCAGTTTATATGTGGGTTCGGATACGCAGTATTTT; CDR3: CASSLYVGSDTQYF
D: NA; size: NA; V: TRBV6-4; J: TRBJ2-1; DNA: TGTGCCAGCACTGAGCGTGGGACCGACCGTATGGATGAGCAGTTCTTC; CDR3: CASTERGTDRMDEQFF
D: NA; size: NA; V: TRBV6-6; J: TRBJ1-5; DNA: TGTGCCAGCAGCCGGGGGGACCCAAGCCAGCCCCAGCATTTT; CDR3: CASSRGDPSQPQHF
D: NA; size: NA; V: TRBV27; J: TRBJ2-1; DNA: TGTGCCAGCAGTTTAAGCCGACACAATGAGCAGTTCTTC; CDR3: CASSLSRHNEQFF
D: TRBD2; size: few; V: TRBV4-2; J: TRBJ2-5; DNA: TGTGCCAGCAGCCAAGACGGGACTAGCGGGAGGAAAGAGACCCAGTACTTC; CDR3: CASSQDGTSGRKETQYF
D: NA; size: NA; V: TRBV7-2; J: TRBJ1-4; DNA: TGTGCCAGCAGCTTAGGGCTATACCACACTAATGAAAAACTGTTTTTT; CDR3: CASSLGLYHTNEKLFF
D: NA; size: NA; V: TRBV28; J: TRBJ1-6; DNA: TGTGCCAGCAGCCCGCTTTACTCACCCCTCCACTTT; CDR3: CASSPLYSPLHF
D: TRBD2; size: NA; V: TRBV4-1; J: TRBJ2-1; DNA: TGCGCCAGCAGCCAAGGGACTAGCGGGAGTGAGGGTGAGCAGTTCTTC; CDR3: CASSQGTSGSEGEQFF
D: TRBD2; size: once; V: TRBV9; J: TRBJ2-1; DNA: TGTGCCAGCACCCATAACCCCGGACTAGCGGAAAACAATGAGCAGTTCTTC; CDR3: CASTHNPGLAENNEQFF
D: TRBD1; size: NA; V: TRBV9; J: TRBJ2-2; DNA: TGTGCCAGCAGCCGGACAGGGTTTAACACCGGGGAGCTGTTTTTT; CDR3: CASSRTGFNTGELFF
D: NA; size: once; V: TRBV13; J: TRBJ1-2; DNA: TGTGCCAGCAGCCCAGGGGCAACCTATGGCTACACCTTC; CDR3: CASSPGATYGYTF
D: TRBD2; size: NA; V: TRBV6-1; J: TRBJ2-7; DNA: TGTGCCAGCAGCCTCCGGGAGGCTTACGAGCAGTACTTC; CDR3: CASSLREAYEQYF
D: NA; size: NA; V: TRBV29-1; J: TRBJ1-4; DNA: TGCAGCGTGGGGGCGAGGGCCACTAATGAAAAACTGTTTTTT; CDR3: CSVGARATNEKLFF
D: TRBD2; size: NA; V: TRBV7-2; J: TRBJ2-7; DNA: TGTGCCAGCAGCGATAGCGGGAGGGCGTCCTACGAGCAGTACTTC; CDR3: CASSDSGRASYEQYF
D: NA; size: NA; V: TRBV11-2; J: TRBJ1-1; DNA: TGTGCCAGCAGCTTAGATTGGCGGAACACTGAAGCTTTCTTT; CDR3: CASSLDWRNTEAFF
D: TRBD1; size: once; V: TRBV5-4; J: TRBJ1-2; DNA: TGTGCCAGCAGCTTGTCACAGGGGTTTGACTATGGCTACACCTTC; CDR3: CASSLSQGFDYGYTF
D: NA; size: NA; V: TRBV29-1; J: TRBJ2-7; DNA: TGCAGCGTTCTGGCGGACTCCTACGAGCAGTACTTC; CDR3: CSVLADSYEQYF
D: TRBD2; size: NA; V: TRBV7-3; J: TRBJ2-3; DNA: TGTGCCAGCAGCTCGACTAGCGGGGGTACAGATACGCAGTATTTT; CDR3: CASSSTSGGTDTQYF
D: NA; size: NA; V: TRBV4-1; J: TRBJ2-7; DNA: TGCGCCAGCAGCCAGACCGGGACACCTGACCCCTACGAGCAGTACTTC; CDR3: CASSQTGTPDPYEQYF
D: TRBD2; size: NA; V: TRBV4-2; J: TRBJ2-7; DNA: TGTGCCAGCAGCCAATCTACTAGCGGGGGTTCCTACGAGCAGTACTTC; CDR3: CASSQSTSGGSYEQYF
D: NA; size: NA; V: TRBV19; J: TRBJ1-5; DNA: TGTGCCAGTAAGGATGGGGGAACTTATCAGCCCCAGCATTTT; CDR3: CASKDGGTYQPQHF
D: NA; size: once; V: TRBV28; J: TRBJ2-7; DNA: TGTGCCAGCAGTTTAACGTCCGAGCAGTACTTC; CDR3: CASSLTSEQYF
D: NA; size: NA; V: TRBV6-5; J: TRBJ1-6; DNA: TGTGCCAGCAGCGAGGGGAAGGATTCACCCCTCCACTTT; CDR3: CASSEGKDSPLHF
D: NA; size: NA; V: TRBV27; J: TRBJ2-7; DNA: TGTGCCAGTTTCGGGACGAACTACGAGCAGTACTTC; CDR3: CASFGTNYEQYF
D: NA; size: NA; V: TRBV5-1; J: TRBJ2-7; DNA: TGCGCCAGCAGCTTGGGGGTCGGGGGAGCGTCCTACGAGCAGTACTTC; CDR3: CASSLGVGGASYEQYF
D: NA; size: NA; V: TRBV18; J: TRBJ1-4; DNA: TGTGCCAGCTCCGTCGGCCAGGGCGCGGAAAAACTGTTTTTT; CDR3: CASSVGQGAEKLFF
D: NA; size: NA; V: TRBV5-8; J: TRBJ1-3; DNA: TGTGCCAGCAGCTTGGACAGGGCCCCTGGAAACACCATATATTTT; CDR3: CASSLDRAPGNTIYF
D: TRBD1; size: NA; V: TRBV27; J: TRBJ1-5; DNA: TGTGCCAGCAGCCTGACAGGGATCAGTCAGCCCCAGCATTTT; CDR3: CASSLTGISQPQHF
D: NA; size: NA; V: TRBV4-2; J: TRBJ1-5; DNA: TGTGCCAGCAGCGCCACGGGGAATCAGCCCCAGCATTTT; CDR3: CASSATGNQPQHF
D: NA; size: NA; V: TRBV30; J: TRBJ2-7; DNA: TGTGCCTGGAGTGTGGGGTACGAGCAGTACTTC; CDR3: CAWSVGYEQYF
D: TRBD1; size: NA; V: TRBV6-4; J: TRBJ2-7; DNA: TGTGCCAGCACTTTGGGACAGGGGGCCTACGAGCAGTACTTC; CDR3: CASTLGQGAYEQYF
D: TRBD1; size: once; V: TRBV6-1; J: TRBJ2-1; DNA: TGTGCCAGCCGGGTTAGGGACAGGGGTTACAATGAGCAGTTCTTC; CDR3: CASRVRDRGYNEQFF
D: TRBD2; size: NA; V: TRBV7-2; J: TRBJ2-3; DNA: TGTGCCAGCAGCCTGTGGGGGCGGGAGGTCACAGATACGCAGTATTTT; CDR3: CASSLWGREVTDTQYF
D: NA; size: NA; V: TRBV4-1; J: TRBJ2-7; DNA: TGCGCCAGCAGCCAACAAGGACTCGACCGCGAGCAGTACTTC; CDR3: CASSQQGLDREQYF
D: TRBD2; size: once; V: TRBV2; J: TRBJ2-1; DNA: TGTGCCAGCCAGATTCCCGGGACTAGCGGGATGGCTGTTAGTGAGCAGTTCTTC; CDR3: CASQIPGTSGMAVSEQFF